In this sample, the clone carrying this TCR beta chain turned up a few times. In the original processing: Reference gene primer amplification in the assay estimated nucleated cell counts. Assay: immunoSEQ multiplex PCR; the TCRdb copy retains only in-frame clones and omits some. V and J calls plus clone size are reproduced from that table; the DNA served to infer D and trimming. The table records roughly 250,000 clones, more than 75% of them present only once. The source of the sample is a study of blood T cell repertoires in COVID-19. Overall study context: Some COVID-19 samples were acute and others convalescent; all came from the United States, Italy and Spain.

Cohort assignment relied on participant-reported clinical history. Cohort 3 recovery required two negative PCRs, clearance, or symptom resolution. The ends were cut back, 0 bases at V and 3 bases at J, with 8 bases in the middle. CDR3 length: 15 residues. Per the germline V gene, CDR1 is LGHNA and CDR2 is YSLEER. Sequencing was performed on PBMCs or T cells enriched from blood (not recorded which). The chain recombines TRBV4-3 with TRBJ2-2, with D perhaps TRBD1 (5 bases). The source is a woman aged 50 to 65 who had recovered from COVID-19. CDR3: CASSQDYRYTGELFF. The CDR3 DNA is TGCGCCAGCAGCCAAGATTACAGGTACACCGGGGAGCTGTTTTTT.